This T cell receptor (beta chain) was profiled in a study of CXCR3-negative and CXCR3-positive naive CD8 T cells. General study results and limits: For CXCR3-positive naive cells, TRB CDR3s were more hydrophobic than those of CXCR3-negative naive cells. Comparably high diversity was seen in both naive subsets, and much lower diversity in memory CD8+ cells.

With regard to this clonotype: Antigen unknown.

Carrying UMI labels, the TRB cDNA libraries were prepared through 5' RACE. TCRdb re-called the 5' RACE reads and gives one entry per CDR3 protein, without DNA. The specimen's table records 150,000 to 180,000 distinct CDR3 sequences. This clonotype was obtained from a human donor in good health. Some clones in this sample may be carry-over from other donors' samples. Sequencing was carried out using naive CXCR3+ CD8+ T cells from blood. Specified subset: CD45RO-CCR7+CD27+CD95- naive CD8+ T cells expressing CXCR3 (TNR3+).

This CDR3 is CASSKTLDRGDDETQYF. This chain uses TRBV5-1 with TRBJ2-5; checking the TCRdb D call of TRBD1 is not possible without DNA. This CDR3 spans 17 amino acids. Germline V gene sequence: CDR1 SGHRS, CDR2 YFSETQ. Variable domain in full (rest from reference TRBV5-1 and TRBJ2-5): KAGVTQTPRYLIKTRGQQVTLSCSPISGHRSVSWYQQTPGQGLQFLFEYFSETQRNKGNFPGRFSGRQFSNSRSEMNVSTLELGDSALYLCASSKTLDRGDDETQYFGPGTRLLVL.